This T cell receptor (beta chain) derives from a study of spatial heterogeneity in lung cancer. Study as a whole: Sequencing covered available follow-up PBMC samples collected a median of approximately 2 years after resection. Study-wide findings and caveats: Ubiquitous expanded tumor TCRs were seen in blood more at resection than at follow-up.

Time point given: blood at routine non-recurrence follow-up after resection. This clonotype was recorded at least ten times. Its antigen remains unidentified. Every TCR cDNA molecule bore its own unique molecular identifier. Using its own MiXCR run on the 5' RACE reads, TCRdb lists one record per CDR3 protein. The sample consists of roughly 71,000 distinct CDR3 sequences, around 9.3% of them appearing once. This CDR3 contains 14 residues. Trimming left V 4 bases short and J 1 base short, with 7 bases between. CDR1 SGHVS and CDR2 FNYEAQ come from the germline V gene. The TCR sequence derives from a female donor with early-stage non-small cell lung cancer. Sequenced material: PBMCs, taken at follow-up. The rearrangement joins TRBV7-6 to TRBJ2-2, with a weak D call TRBD2 (6 bases). The chain's CDR3 is CASSSAGNTGELFF. The CDR3 coding sequence is TGTGCCAGCAGCTCAGCGGGGAACACCGGGGAGCTGTTTTTT.